This T cell receptor beta chain was recorded in a study of response to subunit inactivated influenza vaccine. MiXCR was run by TCRdb on the RT-PCR reads, yielding one entry per CDR3 protein. Found here are hundreds of thousands of distinct CDR3 sequences, over 9.5% of them singletons; the top ten hold about 10%. Note on this clonotype: What it binds is unknown.

Study findings and constraints: Each seasonal influenza vaccination recruits few new T cells, the authors suggested.

This CDR3 is built from 15 residues. CDR1 is SGHTA, CDR2 FQGNSA, per germline. With 5 bases clipped from V and 1 base from J, the junction kept 7 bases outside the gene matches. Specimen: PBMCs from blood, collected on the day of vaccination. This sequence joins TRBV7-2 and TRBJ1-1, with 7 bases that match TRBD1. This clonotype was obtained from a man in his fifties who received an inactivated influenza vaccine. CDR3 DNA sequence: TGTGCCAGCAGCCCCATGGGGACAGAGAACACTGAAGCTTTCTTT. The encoded protein is CASSPMGTENTEAFF.